The clone carrying this TCR beta chain was counted many times. The V end was cut by 2 bases, the J end by 0 bases, with 8 bases between. CDR1 SGDLS and CDR2 YYNGEE come from the germline V gene. This CDR3 region has 15 residues. Preparation of the TCRbeta library used unique molecular identifiers. Using its own MiXCR run on the PCR reads, TCRdb lists one record per CDR3 protein. The sample includes under 850,000 distinct CDR3 sequences, roughly 13% of them seen just once. The sample is drawn from a study of T-cell reconstitution after alpha-beta-depleted transplantation in children. The chain couples TRBV9 to TRBJ2-2, with TRBD2 as a possible D gene (5 bases). The receptor's source is a girl aged 2-15 years with congenital amegakaryocytic thrombocytopenia, due to receive a stem cell transplant. The sample here was PBMCs, taken before TCRalphabeta/CD19-depleted stem cell transplant. CDR3 protein: CASSVQAANTGELFF. CDR3 DNA: TGTGCCAGCAGCGTTCAAGCGGCGAACACCGGGGAGCTGTTTTTT.